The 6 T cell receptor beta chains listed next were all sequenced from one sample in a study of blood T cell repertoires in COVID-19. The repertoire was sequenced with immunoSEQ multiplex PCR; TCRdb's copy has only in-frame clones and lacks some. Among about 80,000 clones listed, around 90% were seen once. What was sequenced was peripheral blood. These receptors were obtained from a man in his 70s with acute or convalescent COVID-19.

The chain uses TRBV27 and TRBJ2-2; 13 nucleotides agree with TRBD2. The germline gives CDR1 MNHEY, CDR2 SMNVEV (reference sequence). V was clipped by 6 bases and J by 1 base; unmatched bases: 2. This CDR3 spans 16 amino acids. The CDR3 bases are TGTGCCAGCAGGACTAGCGGGAGGCTGAACACCGGGGAGCTGTTTTTT. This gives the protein CASRTSGRLNTGELFF.

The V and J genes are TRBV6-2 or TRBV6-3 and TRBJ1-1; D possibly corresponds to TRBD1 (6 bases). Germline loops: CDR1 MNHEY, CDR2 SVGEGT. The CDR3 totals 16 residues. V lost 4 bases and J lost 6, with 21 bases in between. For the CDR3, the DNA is TGTGCCAGCAGTTCACATCCAGGACAGCCGAGGCCTGAAGCTTTCTTT. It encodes CASSSHPGQPRPEAFF.

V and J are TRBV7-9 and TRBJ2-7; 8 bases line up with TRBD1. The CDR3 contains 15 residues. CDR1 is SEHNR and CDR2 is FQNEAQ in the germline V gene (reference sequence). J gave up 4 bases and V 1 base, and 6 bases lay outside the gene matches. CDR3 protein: CASSLGTGKGYEQYF. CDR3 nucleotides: TGTGCCAGCAGCTTAGGGACAGGGAAGGGGTACGAGCAGTACTTC.

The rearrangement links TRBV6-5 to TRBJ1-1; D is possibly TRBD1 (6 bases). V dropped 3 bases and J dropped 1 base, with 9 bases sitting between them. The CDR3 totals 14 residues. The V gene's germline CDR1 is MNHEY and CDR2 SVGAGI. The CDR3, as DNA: TGTGCCAGCAGTTATACAGGGACGAACACTGAAGCTTTCTTT. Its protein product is CASSYTGTNTEAFF.

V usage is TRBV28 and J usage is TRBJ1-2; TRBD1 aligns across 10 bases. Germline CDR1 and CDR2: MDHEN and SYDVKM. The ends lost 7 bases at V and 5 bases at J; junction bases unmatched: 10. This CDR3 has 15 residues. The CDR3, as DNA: TGTGCCAGCATCGCCAACCGGGACAGGGGATATGGCTACACCTTC. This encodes CASIANRDRGYGYTF.

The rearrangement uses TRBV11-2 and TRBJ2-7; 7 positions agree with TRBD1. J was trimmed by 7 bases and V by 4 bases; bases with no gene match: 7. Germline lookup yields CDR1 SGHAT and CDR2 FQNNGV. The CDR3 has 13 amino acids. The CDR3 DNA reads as TGTGCCAGCAGCTCCGGGACAGTCCGGGAGCAGTACTTC. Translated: CASSSGTVREQYF.